Below are 13 T cell receptor beta chains sequenced from a single sample in a study of T cells in Graves' hyperthyroidism and ophthalmopathy. Template material for amplifying TCR beta CDR3 regions consisted of RNA transcripts. Initially, a first-round RT-PCR of the TCR CDR3 employed the HTBI primer set. TCRdb recomputed calls from the multiplex PCR reads with MiXCR, one row per CDR3 protein. The sample has 200,000 to 250,000 distinct CDR3 sequences; about a sixth are singletons. The sample taken for sequencing was blood. These receptors were taken from a woman under 30 with Graves' ophthalmopathy.

This clonotype showed up many times. This chain connects TRBV27 to TRBJ2-3; D remains unclear. The CDR3 runs 13 residues. Germline V gene sequence: CDR1 MNHEY, CDR2 SMNVEV (reference sequence). The germline V and J ends were trimmed by 2 bases and 6 bases, with 9 bases remaining between them. DNA of the CDR3: TGTGCCAGCAGTTTAGGCGGTCAGGATACGCAGTATTTT. Translation gives CASSLGGQDTQYF.

This clonotype was seen many times. V and J are TRBV20-1 and TRBJ2-2; D perhaps matches TRBD2 (5 bases). The CDR3 is made up of 14 amino acids. Deletions cut 6 bases from V and 1 base from J, with 12 bases between. Germline loops: CDR1 DFQATT, CDR2 SNEGSKA (reference sequence). This CDR3 reads CSATGSGNTGELFF. Here the CDR3 DNA reads TGCAGTGCAACTGGCAGCGGGAACACCGGGGAGCTGTTTTTT.

This clonotype was picked up many times. This chain connects TRBV5-5 to TRBJ1-1; D call uncertain. The CDR3 loop spans 14 amino acids. V was shortened by 0 bases and J by 1 base, with 7 bases between the two germline ends. Germline V lookup: CDR1 SGHKS, CDR2 YYEKEE (reference sequence). Here the CDR3 reads CASSLDGGNTEAFF. The CDR3 region has the DNA TGTGCCAGCAGCTTGGACGGAGGGAACACTGAAGCTTTCTTT.

This clonotype was seen at least ten times. V is TRBV7-9 and J is TRBJ2-7, with D perhaps TRBD2 (6 bases). The CDR3 consists of 15 residues. The germline V gene has CDR1 SEHNR and CDR2 FQNEAQ (reference sequence). Trimming shortened V by 1 base and J by 0 bases, and 10 bases separated the two germline ends. CDR3 nucleotide sequence: TGTGCCAGCAGCTTAGTGCTGCGGGGCTCCTACGAGCAGTACTTC. Translated: CASSLVLRGSYEQYF.

This clonotype appeared a single time. The chain is built from TRBV12-3 or TRBV12-4 and TRBJ2-7; 9 nucleotides line up with TRBD2. V lost 0 bases, J lost 7 bases, and 7 bases stayed unmatched. This CDR3 contains 15 residues. The CDR3 nucleotides read TGTGCCAGCAGTTTAGCAGGCGGGAGGGCCGGGGAGCAGTACTTC. Encoded protein: CASSLAGGRAGEQYF.

This clonotype was seen many times. V gene TRBV5-5 combines with J gene TRBJ2-2; no definite D call. There are 15 residues in the CDR3. Per the germline V gene, CDR1 is SGHKS and CDR2 is YYEKEE (reference sequence). Trimming shortened V by 2 bases and J by 1 base, and 9 bases separated the two germline ends. The CDR3 DNA follows: TGTGCCAGCAGCTTAAGAGCCTTGAACACCGGGGAGCTGTTTTTT. Translated, it gives CASSLRALNTGELFF.

This clonotype was seen ten or more times. This rearrangement joins TRBV6-1 to TRBJ1-1; 8 bases match TRBD1. The CDR3 covers 15 residues. CDR1 and CDR2 (germline): MNHNS, SASEGT. Trimming took 6 bases from V and 6 from J; bases not matched to a gene: 12. The CDR3 DNA reads TGTGCCAGCAGGAAGAAAGGACAGGGTCGACCTGAAGCTTTCTTT. Translation: CASRKKGQGRPEAFF.

This clonotype showed up many times. V is TRBV20-1 and J is TRBJ1-1; D remains unclear. The V end lost 3 bases, the J end lost 2 bases, and 10 bases lay between the germline ends. CDR3 length: 13 residues. The germline gives CDR1 DFQATT, CDR2 SNEGSKA (reference sequence). Here the CDR3 reads CSARGSRNTEAFF. In DNA, the CDR3 is TGCAGTGCTAGGGGATCCCGTAACACTGAAGCTTTCTTT.

This clonotype was found many times. V is TRBV28 and J is TRBJ2-1; D possibly corresponds to TRBD1 (6 bases). This CDR3 region has 14 residues. Germline V gene data show CDR1 as MDHEN and CDR2 as SYDVKM. V lost 5 bases and J 7 bases, leaving 15 bases between the germline ends. Here the CDR3 DNA reads TGTGCCAGCAGTCCGCCGGGACAAATAAATGAGCAGTTCTTC. This sequence encodes CASSPPGQINEQFF.

This clonotype was found many times. V usage is TRBV7-3 and J usage is TRBJ2-2; D not resolved. The germline V gene has CDR1 SGHTA and CDR2 FQGTGA. V was pared by 1 base and J by 7 bases, with 7 bases between. The CDR3 runs to 13 residues. Here the CDR3 reads CASSLSQDGELFF. CDR3 nucleotides: TGTGCCAGCAGCTTAAGTCAGGACGGGGAGCTGTTTTTT. Variable domain in full (rest from reference TRBV7-3 and TRBJ2-2): GAGVSQTPSNKVTEKGKYVELRCDPISGHTALYWYRQSLGQGPEFLIYFQGTGAADDSGLPNDRFFAVRPEGSVSTLKIQRTERGDSAVYLCASSLSQDGELFFGEGSRLTVL.

CDR3 sequence (DNA): TGTGCCAGCAGTAAAAGACAGGGGGACTATGGCTACACCTTC. Its translation is CASSKRQGDYGYTF. V is TRBV28 and J is TRBJ1-2, with 9 positions matching TRBD1. This CDR3 contains 14 residues. V trimming: 5 bases; J trimming: 3 bases; junction bases outside the gene matches: 4. CDR1 and CDR2 from the germline V gene are MDHEN and SYDVKM.

The chain joins TRBV9 to TRBJ2-1; TRBD2 matches at 11 bases. Per germline, CDR1 SGDLS and CDR2 YYNGEE. The V gene end was trimmed by 4 bases and the J gene end by 5 bases; junction bases not matched to a gene: 5. The CDR3 runs to 15 residues. Here the CDR3 DNA reads TGTGCCAGCAGCTTAGGGGGACTAGCGGACAATGAGCAGTTCTTC. Translating gives CASSLGGLADNEQFF.

V is TRBV12-3 or TRBV12-4 and J is TRBJ2-7; the D gene could be TRBD1 or TRBD2 (6 bases each). This CDR3 has 14 residues. V was clipped by 7 bases and J by 3 bases, with 16 bases between them. The CDR3 sequence: CASTPGGSSYEQYF. The DNA for the CDR3 is TGTGCCAGCACCCCCGGGGGCAGTAGCTACGAGCAGTACTTC.